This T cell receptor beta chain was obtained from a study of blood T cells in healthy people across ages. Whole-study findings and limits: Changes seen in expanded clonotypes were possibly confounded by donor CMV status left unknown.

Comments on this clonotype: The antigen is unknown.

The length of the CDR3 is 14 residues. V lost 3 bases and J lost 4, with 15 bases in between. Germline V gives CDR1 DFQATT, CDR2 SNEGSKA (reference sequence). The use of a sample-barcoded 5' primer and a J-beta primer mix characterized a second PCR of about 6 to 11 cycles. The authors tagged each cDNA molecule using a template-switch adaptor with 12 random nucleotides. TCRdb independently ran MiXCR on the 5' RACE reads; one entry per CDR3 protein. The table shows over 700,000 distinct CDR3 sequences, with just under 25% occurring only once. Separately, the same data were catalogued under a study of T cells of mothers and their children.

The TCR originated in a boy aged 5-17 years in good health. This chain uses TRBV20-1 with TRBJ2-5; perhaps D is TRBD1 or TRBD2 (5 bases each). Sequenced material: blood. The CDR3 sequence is CSASGRGPGETQYF. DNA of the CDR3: TGCAGTGCTAGCGGCCGGGGACCCGGAGAGACCCAGTACTTC.